This T cell receptor beta chain was identified during a study of radiotherapy plus CTLA-4 blockade in lung cancer (dated 2018 in TCRdb). Study-level background: Among enrolled patients, approximately 18% had an objective response and about 30% reached disease control. Study-wide conclusions, independent of this receptor: The strongest predictors of response, as reported, were early dynamic changes in blood T cell clones along with a rise in serum interferon-beta after radiation. TCR clones derived from tumors expanded in peripheral blood after treatment with radiotherapy and ipilimumab.

The CDR3 covers 13 residues, taking in both the cysteine and the valine. Kept here is only the CDR3 DNA, which spans 39 bases and is read in frame from base 1. The germline V gene gives CDR1 as KGHSH and CDR2 as LQKENI. V drops 3 bases and J drops 5 bases, leaving 11 bases in between. Turning to this clone: This receptor's antigen is unknown. No much larger clonotype is one base removed from it; base qualities were not supplied.

The study tested focal radiation therapy combined with CTLA-4 blockade (ipilimumab) in patients with chemo-refractory metastatic non-small-cell lung cancer. The method was the immunoSEQ multiplex PCR assay. Entries here come from immuneACCESS through TCRdb and include only in-frame sequences with V and J called. Some clones fail to appear in such tables; in the studies checked, an unresolved V gene covers under half of the shortfall, and the cause of the remainder is unknown. The sample table records 49,000 or so clones; more than 70% of these occur just once. Roughly 7.6% of the sample is taken by the ten largest.

The chain couples TRBV18 to TRBJ2-7, and TRBD2 may be the D gene, going by 6 matching bases. This specimen consisted of peripheral blood, obtained from a patient treated with radiotherapy plus ipilimumab. This TCR was sampled from a human donor with non-small cell lung cancer who had stable disease on radiotherapy plus ipilimumab. The CDR3 region has the sequence CASSPSGRHEQYV. The nucleotide sequence is TGTGCCAGCTCACCGTCAGGGAGGCACGAGCAGTACGTC.